This entry features one T cell receptor beta chain sequence. The record originates from a study of control samples from healthy donors and cancer patients. The data were produced by immunoSEQ multiplex PCR, yet TCRdb's version contains in-frame clones alone and is incomplete. Of roughly 98,000 clones in the sample, about four fifths were seen once. The sample comprised blood. This TCR came from an older woman in good health.

CDR3 DNA sequence: TGCGCCAGCAGTGAGCTGGGTACGCAGTATTTT. Amino acids: CASSELGTQYF. This chain connects TRBV10-1 to TRBJ2-3; D not resolved. Germline V CDR1 and CDR2: WNHNN, SYGVQD (reference sequence). Trimming removed 2 bases at V and 8 bases at J, with 5 bases between. The CDR3 is made up of 11 amino acids.